A selection of T cell receptor beta chains follows, all from one sample in a study of OX40 agonist ivuxolimab in advanced cancers. This table comes from immunoSEQ multiplex PCR, and its TCRdb copy is limited to in-frame clones, with some not included. The data hold around 140,000 clones, with just over 90% observed a single time. Source: CD4+ or CD8+ T cells sorted from blood, taken in a trial of the OX40 agonist ivuxolimab. These receptors originate from an adult with an advanced solid tumor such as melanoma, head and neck, liver or kidney cancer. Each CDR3 is given with its conserved first and last residue. The D gene is left open where the match is weak. Expanded clones are given a class, and other clones once, few, many or no size at all.

j_call | v_call | clone_size | d_call | cdr3_nt | cdr3_aa
TRBJ1-1 | TRBV28 | NA | NA | TGTGCCAGCAGTCCTGGGCCGCGATTTGAAGCTTTCTTT | CASSPGPRFEAFF
TRBJ2-7 | TRBV5-1 | NA | TRBD1 | TGCGCCAGCAGCCCCTGGACAGGGGTGGGCGAGCAGTACTTC | CASSPWTGVGEQYF
TRBJ2-6 | TRBV18 | NA | TRBD2 | TGTGCCAGCTCACCGGGGGGGAATGGGGCCAACGTCCTGACTTTC | CASSPGGNGANVLTF
TRBJ2-3 | TRBV5-4 | NA | NA | TGTGCCAGCAGCTTGGGGCGGGTAGGGGCTAGCACAGATACGCAGTATTTT | CASSLGRVGASTDTQYF
TRBJ2-2 | TRBV4-3 | once | TRBD1 | TGCGCCAGCAGCCTACAGGGGGCTCGGACCGGGGAGCTGTTTTTT | CASSLQGARTGELFF
TRBJ2-1 | TRBV9 | NA | NA | TGTGCCAGCAGCTTAGGGGTTGAGCAGTTCTTC | CASSLGVEQFF
TRBJ1-3 | TRBV10-3 | NA | NA | TGTGCCATCAGTGGGATGGAACTGTCAGGAAACACCATATATTTT | CAISGMELSGNTIYF
TRBJ2-1 | TRBV12-5 | NA | NA | TGTGCTAGTGGTTTGGTACGTGGGAGTTCCTACAATGAGCAGTTCTTC | CASGLVRGSSYNEQFF
TRBJ2-7 | TRBV5-1 | NA | NA | TGCGCCAGCAGCTTGGACATTTACGAGCAGTACTTC | CASSLDIYEQYF
TRBJ2-1 | TRBV9 | NA | TRBD2 | TGTGCCAGCAGCGTAGAGGCTAGCGGGGCTAATGAGCAGTTCTTC | CASSVEASGANEQFF
TRBJ2-6 | TRBV19 | NA | NA | TGTGCCAGTAGTCCCCAGTGGGCCAACGTCCTGACTTTC | CASSPQWANVLTF
TRBJ1-4 | TRBV2 | few | NA | TGTGCCAGCAGGGCAGACCTTGAAAAACTGTTTTTT | CASRADLEKLFF
TRBJ1-1 | TRBV30 | NA | NA | TGTGCCTGGAAAAACAGGGAGTACACTGAAGCTTTCTTT | CAWKNREYTEAFF
TRBJ1-5 | TRBV28 | few | TRBD1 | TGTGCCAGCAGTTTCCCGGACAGGGTTCATCAGCCCCAGCATTTT | CASSFPDRVHQPQHF
TRBJ2-7 | TRBV28 | NA | NA | TGTGCCAGCACGACTGGTTCGAGCTACGAGCAGTACTTC | CASTTGSSYEQYF
TRBJ1-5 | TRBV15 | NA | NA | TGTGCCACCAGCCTATACAGGGAACAGCCCCAGCATTTT | CATSLYREQPQHF
TRBJ2-7 | TRBV18 | few | TRBD2 | TGTGCCAGCTCACCAATGGGTCTAGCGGGAGCCGAGCAGTACTTC | CASSPMGLAGAEQYF
TRBJ2-5 | TRBV7-2 | NA | NA | TGTGCCAGCAGCTTTCAGGGGAGGGAGACCCAGTACTTC | CASSFQGRETQYF
TRBJ2-2 | TRBV15 | NA | NA | TGTGCCACCAGCCCCCATCATTCCGGGGAGCTGTTTTTT | CATSPHHSGELFF
TRBJ2-6 | TRBV18 | NA | TRBD2 | TGTGCCAGCTCACAACCGTCAGGGGAGGGGACTAGTTCCCCCTCTGGGGCCAACGTCCTGACTTTC | CASSQPSGEGTSSPSGANVLTF
TRBJ2-7 | TRBV4-1 | NA | TRBD1 | TGCGCCAGCAGCCAAGATACAGGGGTCGTATCCTACGAGCAGTACTTC | CASSQDTGVVSYEQYF
TRBJ1-5 | TRBV15 | NA | NA | TGTGCCACCAGCAGAGCCCCGGATAGCAATCAGCCCCAGCATTTT | CATSRAPDSNQPQHF
TRBJ1-4 | TRBV5-3 | NA | TRBD1 | TGTGCCAGAAGCTTATGGGACAGGGGGACGGGAGAAAAACTGTTTTTT | CARSLWDRGTGEKLFF
TRBJ1-4 | TRBV19 | NA | NA | TGTGCCAGTAGTATATCGAACGTTAATGAAAAACTGTTTTTT | CASSISNVNEKLFF
TRBJ2-7 | TRBV10-2 | NA | NA | TGCGCCAGCAGAGGCTTAGCTTCCTACGAGCAGTACTTC | CASRGLASYEQYF
TRBJ1-1 | TRBV6-6 | once | NA | TGTGCCAGCAGCCAAGGCCAGCTAGACACTGAAGCTTTCTTT | CASSQGQLDTEAFF
TRBJ2-1 | TRBV10-3 | NA | TRBD2 | TGTGCCATCAGTGAGTTTGTCGCGCGGGAGTTTGGCGGTGAGCAGTTCTTC | CAISEFVAREFGGEQFF
TRBJ2-7 | TRBV6-4 | once | TRBD2 | TGTGCCAGCAGTGAGGAAGCGGGAGGTCCCCGTCTTCCGGCGGACTACGAGCAGTACTTC | CASSEEAGGPRLPADYEQYF
TRBJ1-1 | TRBV28 | NA | TRBD1 | TGTGCCAGCAGCTTGGGGGACAGGGGAAGGAACACTGAAGCTTTCTTT | CASSLGDRGRNTEAFF
TRBJ2-5 | TRBV19 | NA | NA | TGTGCCAGTAGTGCACCGGGACAACAAGAGACCCAGTACTTC | CASSAPGQQETQYF
TRBJ1-5 | TRBV4-2 | once | NA | TGTGCCAGCAGTACCCCGGGGACCCTCTCTGGCTCGGGTCAGCCCCAGCATTTT | CASSTPGTLSGSGQPQHF
TRBJ2-2 | TRBV19 | NA | NA | TGTGCCAGTACGTCAAGGGGCGCGGACACCGGGGAGCTGTTTTTT | CASTSRGADTGELFF
TRBJ1-5 | TRBV7-6 | NA | NA | TGTGCCAGCAGCCCGCTCGAGAGGACGCCCCAGCATTTT | CASSPLERTPQHF
TRBJ1-1 | TRBV19 | NA | NA | TGTGCCAGTAGTATAAGTCAAGAGGACCGCATGAACACTGAAGCTTTCTTT | CASSISQEDRMNTEAFF
TRBJ2-1 | TRBV28 | NA | NA | TGTGCCAGCAGTTTTTCCGGGGGCAATGAGCAGTTCTTC | CASSFSGGNEQFF
TRBJ2-5 | TRBV11-2 | NA | NA | TGTGCCAGCAGCCCCTACGGAGAGACCCAGTACTTC | CASSPYGETQYF
TRBJ2-7 | TRBV28 | NA | NA | TGTGCCAGCAGTTTCCACTTAGGAGTCTTAACGTACGAGCAGTACTTC | CASSFHLGVLTYEQYF
TRBJ1-3 | TRBV7-2 | NA | NA | TGTGCCTCCCGGGAGCCCGGCTATGCTGGAAACACCATATATTTT | CASREPGYAGNTIYF
TRBJ1-1 | TRBV7-2 | NA | TRBD1 | TGTGCCAGCAGCTTAGGCAGGGGGCAGAACACTGAAGCTTTCTTT | CASSLGRGQNTEAFF
TRBJ1-5 | TRBV2 | NA | NA | TGTTCTTGTAGCGGGAACTCAAGGGGCAATCAGCCCCAGCATTTT | CSCSGNSRGNQPQHF
TRBJ2-1 | TRBV9 | NA | NA | TGTGCCAGCAGCGTAGCCCCCGGGACGGTTTACGACAATGAGCAGTTCTTC | CASSVAPGTVYDNEQFF
TRBJ1-2 | TRBV18 | NA | NA | TGTGCCAGCTCACCAGAAACAGGGAACTATGGCTACACCTTC | CASSPETGNYGYTF
TRBJ2-7 | TRBV28 | NA | TRBD1 | TGTGCCAGCAGTGGGGACAGGGTGATCTACGAGCAGTACTTC | CASSGDRVIYEQYF
TRBJ2-7 | TRBV6-1 | once | TRBD2 | TGTGCCAGCTCTGCGGGGGGGGGATTTTACGAGCAGTACTTC | CASSAGGGFYEQYF
TRBJ2-7 | TRBV14 | NA | NA | TGTGCCAGCAGCCAAGATGGGAGTCTAGATCGTTACGAGCAGTACTTC | CASSQDGSLDRYEQYF
TRBJ1-2 | TRBV18 | NA | NA | TGTGCCAGTCAAGCCGGCTATGGCTACACCTTC | CASQAGYGYTF
TRBJ1-2 | TRBV5-1 | NA | NA | TGCGCCAGCAGTGAGTCGACAACAGTGACTAACTATGGCTACACCTTC | CASSESTTVTNYGYTF
TRBJ2-7 | TRBV7-2 | once | TRBD2 | TGTGCCAGCAGCTTAGAAGCTAGCGGGAGCTTCGAGCAGTACTTC | CASSLEASGSFEQYF
TRBJ2-7 | TRBV5-1 | once | NA | TGCGCCAGCAGCGCCGGGATCCTCGGGGACGAGCAGTACTTC | CASSAGILGDEQYF
TRBJ2-7 | TRBV7-9 | NA | TRBD2 | TGTGCCAGCAGCCCTCAAGCGGGAAGTCTTTTCGGCGAGCAGTACTTC | CASSPQAGSLFGEQYF
TRBJ1-5 | TRBV2 | NA | NA | TGTGCCAGCACCTCGGGGGAGGGGGGTCAGCCCCAGCATTTT | CASTSGEGGQPQHF
TRBJ1-2 | TRBV18 | NA | TRBD1 | TGTGCCAGCTCACCACCGACAGGGGGGAACTATGGCTACACCTTC | CASSPPTGGNYGYTF
TRBJ2-2 | TRBV5-1 | NA | NA | TGCGCCAGCAGCTTGGCCGGGACGAACACCGGGGAGCTGTTTTTT | CASSLAGTNTGELFF
TRBJ1-5 | TRBV28 | NA | NA | TGTGCCACCTTTTATCGTGGGGGTGGCAATCAGCCCCAGCATTTT | CATFYRGGGNQPQHF
TRBJ2-1 | TRBV28 | once | TRBD2 | TGTGCCAGCAGTTACCCCCCCGGTAGCGGGAGGGACAATGAGCAGTTCTTC | CASSYPPGSGRDNEQFF
TRBJ1-1 | TRBV5-1 | NA | NA | TGCGCCAGTAGCTTGGCCCCGATGAACACTGAAGCTTTCTTT | CASSLAPMNTEAFF
TRBJ2-3 | TRBV5-1 | NA | NA | TGCGCCAGCAGCCCCGACCCCGGGTCCGATACGCAGTATTTT | CASSPDPGSDTQYF
TRBJ2-7 | TRBV18 | NA | NA | TGTGCCAGCTCACAACATCGGGACATTGCCTACGAGCAGTACTTC | CASSQHRDIAYEQYF